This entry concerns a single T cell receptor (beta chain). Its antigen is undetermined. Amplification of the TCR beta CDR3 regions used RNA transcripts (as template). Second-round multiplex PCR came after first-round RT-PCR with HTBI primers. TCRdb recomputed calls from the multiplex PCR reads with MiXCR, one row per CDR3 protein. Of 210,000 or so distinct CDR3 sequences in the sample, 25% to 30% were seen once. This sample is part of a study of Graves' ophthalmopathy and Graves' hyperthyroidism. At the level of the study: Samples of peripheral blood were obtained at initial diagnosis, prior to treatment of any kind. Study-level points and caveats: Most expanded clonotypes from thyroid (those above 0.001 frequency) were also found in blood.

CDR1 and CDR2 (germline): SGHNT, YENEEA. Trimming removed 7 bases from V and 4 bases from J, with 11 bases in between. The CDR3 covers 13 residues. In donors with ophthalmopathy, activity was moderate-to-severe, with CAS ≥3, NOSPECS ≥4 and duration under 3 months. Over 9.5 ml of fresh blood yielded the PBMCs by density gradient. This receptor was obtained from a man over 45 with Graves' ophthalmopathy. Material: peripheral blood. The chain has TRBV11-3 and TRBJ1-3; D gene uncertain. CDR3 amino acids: CASTPVVGNTIYF. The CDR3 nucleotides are TGTGCCAGCACCCCCGTTGTGGGAAACACCATATATTTT.